Listed below are T cell receptor beta chains from one sample, sequenced in a study of response to subunit inactivated influenza vaccine. TCRdb ran MiXCR on the RT-PCR reads and lists one entry per CDR3 protein. Among around 710,000 distinct CDR3 sequences listed, 11% to 15% were seen once. This material consisted of PBMCs from blood, taken less than 15 days before vaccination. These receptors originate from a man aged 50 to 59 who received an inactivated influenza vaccine. Each CDR3 is given with its conserved first and last residue. A D gene is named only where the DNA matches it firmly. Part of the rows lack a size; the others show once, few, many or a class for expanded clones.

V	size	D	J	DNA	CDR3
TRBV6-1	few	TRBD2	TRBJ2-5	TGTGCCAGCAGTCTCCGGACTAGCAGGATTGAGACCCAGTACTTC	CASSLRTSRIETQYF
TRBV6-2/TRBV6-3	-	-	TRBJ2-7	TGTGCCAGCAGTGGGTACGAACTGAAGTACTTC	CASSGYELKYF
TRBV20-1	-	TRBD2	TRBJ2-7	TGCAGTGCTTCCGGCGGGGGGAACTCCTACGAGCAGTACTTC	CSASGGGNSYEQYF
TRBV19	-	TRBD1	TRBJ1-1	TGTGCCAGTAGTTCCATACAGGGGTATGAAGCTTTCTTT	CASSSIQGYEAFF
TRBV28	few	-	TRBJ1-2	TGTGCCAGCAGCAAATGGGGCCTATCCTGGCCCTATGGCTACACCTTC	CASSKWGLSWPYGYTF
TRBV12-3/TRBV12-4	few	TRBD1	TRBJ2-1	TGTGCCAGCAGTCCATCCAGGGACAGGGGTAGAAATGAGCAGTTCTTC	CASSPSRDRGRNEQFF
TRBV6-2/TRBV6-3	-	-	TRBJ2-5	TGTGCCATCCGGGACGGACCCCAAGAGACCCAGTACTTC	CAIRDGPQETQYF
TRBV11-2	-	-	TRBJ2-5	TGTGCCAGTGGGGCCCAGGTGGCAGAGACCCAGTACTTC	CASGAQVAETQYF
TRBV5-1	-	-	TRBJ1-6	TGCGCCAGCAGCTTGAGGGAAGCGAGTGTTAATTCACCCCTCCACTTT	CASSLREASVNSPLHF
TRBV9	-	TRBD2	TRBJ2-1	TGTGCCAGCAGCGTAGATTCACTAGCGGGGTACAATGAGCAGTTCTTC	CASSVDSLAGYNEQFF
TRBV29-1	-	-	TRBJ2-1	TGCAGCGCCCCAGCCCGGGACGTTTACAATGAGCAGTTCTTC	CSAPARDVYNEQFF
TRBV28	few	-	TRBJ2-7	TGTGCCAGCAGTTTATTTGGCGGGGGCAGCTCCTACGAGCAGTACTTC	CASSLFGGGSSYEQYF
TRBV27	few	TRBD1	TRBJ1-1	TGTGCCAGCAGTTTATCGACAGGGGTGAACACTGAAGCTTTCTTT	CASSLSTGVNTEAFF